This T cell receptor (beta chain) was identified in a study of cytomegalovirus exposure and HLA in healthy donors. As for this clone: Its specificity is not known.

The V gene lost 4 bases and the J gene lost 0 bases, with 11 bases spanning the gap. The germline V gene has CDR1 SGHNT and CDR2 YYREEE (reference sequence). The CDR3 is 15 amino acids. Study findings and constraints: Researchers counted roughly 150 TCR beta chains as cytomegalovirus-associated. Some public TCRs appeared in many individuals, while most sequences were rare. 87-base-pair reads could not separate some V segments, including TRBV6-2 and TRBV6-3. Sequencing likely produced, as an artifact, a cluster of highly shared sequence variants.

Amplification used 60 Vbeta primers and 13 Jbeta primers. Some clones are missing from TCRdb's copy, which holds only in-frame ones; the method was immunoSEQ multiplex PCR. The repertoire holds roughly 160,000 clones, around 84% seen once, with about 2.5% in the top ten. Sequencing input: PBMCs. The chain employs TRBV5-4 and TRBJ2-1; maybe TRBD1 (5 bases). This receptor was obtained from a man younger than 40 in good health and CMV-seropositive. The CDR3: CASSPQGSSYNEQFF. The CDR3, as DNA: TGTGCCAGCAGCCCCCAGGGCAGCTCCTACAATGAGCAGTTCTTC.